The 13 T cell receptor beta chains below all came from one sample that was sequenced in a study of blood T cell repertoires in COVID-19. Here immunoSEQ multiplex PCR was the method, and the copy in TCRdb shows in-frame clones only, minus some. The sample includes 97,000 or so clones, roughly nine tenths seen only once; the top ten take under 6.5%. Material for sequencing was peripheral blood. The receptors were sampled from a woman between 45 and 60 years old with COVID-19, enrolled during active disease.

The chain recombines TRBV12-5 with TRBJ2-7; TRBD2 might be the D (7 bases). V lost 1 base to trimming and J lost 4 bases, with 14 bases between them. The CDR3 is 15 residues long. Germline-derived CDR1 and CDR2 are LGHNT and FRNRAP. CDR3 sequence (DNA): TGTGCTAGTGGTTTGGCTGGGGGGGCAGTTTACGAGCAGTACTTC. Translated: CASGLAGGAVYEQYF.

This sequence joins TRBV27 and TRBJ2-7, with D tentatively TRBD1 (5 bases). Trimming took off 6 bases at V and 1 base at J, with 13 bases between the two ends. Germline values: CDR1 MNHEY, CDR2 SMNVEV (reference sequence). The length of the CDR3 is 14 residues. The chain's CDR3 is CASRPLRDSYEQYF. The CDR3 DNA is TGTGCCAGCAGGCCACTCAGGGATTCCTACGAGCAGTACTTC.

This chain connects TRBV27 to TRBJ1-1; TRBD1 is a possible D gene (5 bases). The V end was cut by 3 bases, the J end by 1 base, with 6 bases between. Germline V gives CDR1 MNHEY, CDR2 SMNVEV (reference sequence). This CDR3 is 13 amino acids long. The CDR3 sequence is CASSFRENTEAFF. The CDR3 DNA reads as TGTGCCAGCAGTTTCAGGGAGAACACTGAAGCTTTCTTT.

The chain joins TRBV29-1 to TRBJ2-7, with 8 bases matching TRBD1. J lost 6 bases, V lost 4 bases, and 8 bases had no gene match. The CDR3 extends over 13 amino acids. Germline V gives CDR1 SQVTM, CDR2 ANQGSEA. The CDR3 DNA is TGCAGCGTTGTAGCAGGGGGCTTTTTCGAGCAGTACTTC. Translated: CSVVAGGFFEQYF.

The CDR3 DNA reads as TGTGCCAGCAGTTACTGGCGAGGGTCGGAGACCCAGTACTTC. Amino acid sequence: CASSYWRGSETQYF. V and J are TRBV6-5 and TRBJ2-5; maybe TRBD2 (5 bases). Germline assignment: CDR1 MNHEY and CDR2 SVGAGI. This CDR3 comprises 14 residues. Between the trimmed V and J ends, which lost 1 base and 5 bases, there was a span of 11 bases.

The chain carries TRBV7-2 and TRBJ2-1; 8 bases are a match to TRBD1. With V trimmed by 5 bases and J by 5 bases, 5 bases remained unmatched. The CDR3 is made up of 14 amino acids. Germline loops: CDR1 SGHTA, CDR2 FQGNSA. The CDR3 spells CASSASGQDNEQFF. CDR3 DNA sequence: TGTGCCAGCAGCGCGTCGGGACAGGACAATGAGCAGTTCTTC.

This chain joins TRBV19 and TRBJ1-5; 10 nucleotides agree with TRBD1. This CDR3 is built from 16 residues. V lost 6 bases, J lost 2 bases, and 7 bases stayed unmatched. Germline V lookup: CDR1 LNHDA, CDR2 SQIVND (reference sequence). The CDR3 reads CASSRQGARGNQPQHF. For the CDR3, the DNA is TGTGCCAGTAGCCGACAGGGGGCGCGGGGCAATCAGCCCCAGCATTTT.

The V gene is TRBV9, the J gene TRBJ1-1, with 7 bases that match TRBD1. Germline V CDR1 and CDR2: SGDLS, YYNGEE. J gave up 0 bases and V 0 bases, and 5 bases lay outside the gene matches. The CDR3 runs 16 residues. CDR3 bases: TGTGCCAGCAGCGTAGGAAGGGACAGACTGAACACTGAAGCTTTCTTT. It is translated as CASSVGRDRLNTEAFF.

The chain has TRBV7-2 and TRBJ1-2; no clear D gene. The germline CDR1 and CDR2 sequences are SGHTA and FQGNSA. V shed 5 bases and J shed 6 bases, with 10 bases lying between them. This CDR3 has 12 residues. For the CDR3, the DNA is TGTGCCAGCAGCCCGATAACGGATGGCTACACCTTC. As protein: CASSPITDGYTF.

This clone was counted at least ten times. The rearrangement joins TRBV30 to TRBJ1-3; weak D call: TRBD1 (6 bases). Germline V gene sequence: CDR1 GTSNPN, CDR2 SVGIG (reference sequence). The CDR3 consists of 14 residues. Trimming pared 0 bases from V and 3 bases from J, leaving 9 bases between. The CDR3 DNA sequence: TGTGCCTGGAGTGTACAGGGTGGTGGAAACACCATATATTTT. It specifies CAWSVQGGGNTIYF.

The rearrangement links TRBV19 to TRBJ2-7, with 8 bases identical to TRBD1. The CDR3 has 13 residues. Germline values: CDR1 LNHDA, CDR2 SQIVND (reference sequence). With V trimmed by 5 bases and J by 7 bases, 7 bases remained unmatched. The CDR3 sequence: CASSPQGAMEQYF. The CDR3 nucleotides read TGTGCCAGTAGTCCCCAGGGGGCTATGGAGCAGTACTTC.

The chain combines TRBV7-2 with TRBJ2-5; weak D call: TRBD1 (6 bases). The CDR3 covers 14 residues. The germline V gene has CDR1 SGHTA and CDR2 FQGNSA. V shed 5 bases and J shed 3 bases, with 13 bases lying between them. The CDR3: CASSEGQRKETQYF. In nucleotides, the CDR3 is TGTGCCAGCAGCGAAGGACAGAGAAAAGAGACCCAGTACTTC. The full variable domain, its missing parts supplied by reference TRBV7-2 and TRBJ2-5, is GAGVSQSPSNKVTEKGKDVELRCDPISGHTALYWYRQSLGQGLEFLIYFQGNSAPDKSGLPSDRFSAERTGGSVSTLTIQRTQQEDSAVYLCASSEGQRKETQYFGPGTRLLVL.

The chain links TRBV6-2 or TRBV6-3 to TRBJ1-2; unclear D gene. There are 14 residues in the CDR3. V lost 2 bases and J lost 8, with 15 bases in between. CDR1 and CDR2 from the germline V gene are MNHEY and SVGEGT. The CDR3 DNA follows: TGTGCCAGCAGTTACGGGGAGTTAAAGAGGGGCTACACCTTC. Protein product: CASSYGELKRGYTF.